This T cell receptor (beta chain) came from a study of T cells in Graves' hyperthyroidism and ophthalmopathy. Background on the study: Peripheral blood collection took place at initial diagnosis, before any treatment. Findings and limits, study-wide: Ophthalmopathy, as predicted by the model, came a median around 7 months after the prediction.

Germline CDR1 reads MDHEN; CDR2 reads SYDVKM. The J segment lost 1 base and the V segment lost 3 bases, leaving 3 bases of the junction unmatched. The CDR3 runs to 15 residues. This clonotype was recorded many times. What it recognizes is unknown. No ophthalmopathy progression within 18 months constituted stable Graves' hyperthyroidism. Out of 10 ml of fresh peripheral blood came the PBMCs. RNA transcripts yielded amplified TCR beta CDR3 regions. TCR CDR3 underwent first-round RT-PCR with the HTBI primer set. Each CDR3 protein gets one entry after TCRdb re-called the multiplex PCR reads with MiXCR. The sample consists of 700,000 or so distinct CDR3 sequences, about a sixth of them appearing once.

This clonotype originated in a man younger than 30 with Graves' hyperthyroidism. Sequencing was done on a sample of blood. The V and J genes are TRBV28 and TRBJ1-1; 9 nucleotides line up with TRBD1. CDR3 sequence: CASSFVDRGNTEAFF. The DNA for the CDR3 is TGTGCCAGCAGTTTCGTGGACAGGGGGAACACTGAAGCTTTCTTT. The full variable domain, completed using reference TRBV28 and TRBJ1-1, is DVKVTQSSRYLVKRTGEKVFLECVQDMDHENMFWYRQDPGLGLRLIYFSYDVKMKEKGDIPEGYSVSREKKERFSLILESASTNQTSMYLCASSFVDRGNTEAFFGQGTRLTVV.